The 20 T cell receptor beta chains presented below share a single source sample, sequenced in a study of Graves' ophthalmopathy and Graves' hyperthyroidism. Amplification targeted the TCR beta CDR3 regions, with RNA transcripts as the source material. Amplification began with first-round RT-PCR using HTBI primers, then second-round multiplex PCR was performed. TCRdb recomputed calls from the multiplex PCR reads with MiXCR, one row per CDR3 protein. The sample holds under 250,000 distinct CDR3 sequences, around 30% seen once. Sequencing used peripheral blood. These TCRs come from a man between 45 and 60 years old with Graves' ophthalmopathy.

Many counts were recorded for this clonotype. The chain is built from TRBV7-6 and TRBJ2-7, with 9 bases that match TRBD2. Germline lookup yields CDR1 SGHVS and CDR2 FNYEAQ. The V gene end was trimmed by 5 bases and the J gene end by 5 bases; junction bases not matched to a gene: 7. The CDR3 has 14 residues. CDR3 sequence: CASSRLAGVDEQYF. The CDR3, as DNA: TGTGCCAGCAGCCGTTTAGCGGGAGTGGACGAGCAGTACTTC.

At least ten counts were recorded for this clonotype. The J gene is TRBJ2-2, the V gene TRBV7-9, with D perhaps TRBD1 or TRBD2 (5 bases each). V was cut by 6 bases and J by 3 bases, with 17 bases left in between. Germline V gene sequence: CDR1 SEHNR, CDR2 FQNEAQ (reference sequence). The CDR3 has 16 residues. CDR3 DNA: TGTGCCAGCAGACCAGACTGGATGGGACACACCGGGGAGCTGTTTTTT. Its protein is CASRPDWMGHTGELFF.

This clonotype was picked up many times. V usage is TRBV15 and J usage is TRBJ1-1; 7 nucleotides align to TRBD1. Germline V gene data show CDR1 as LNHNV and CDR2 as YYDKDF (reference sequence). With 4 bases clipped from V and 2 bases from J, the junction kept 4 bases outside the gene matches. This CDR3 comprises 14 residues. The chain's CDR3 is CATSMRGLNTEAFF. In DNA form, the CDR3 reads TGTGCCACCAGCATGAGGGGGCTAAACACTGAAGCTTTCTTT.

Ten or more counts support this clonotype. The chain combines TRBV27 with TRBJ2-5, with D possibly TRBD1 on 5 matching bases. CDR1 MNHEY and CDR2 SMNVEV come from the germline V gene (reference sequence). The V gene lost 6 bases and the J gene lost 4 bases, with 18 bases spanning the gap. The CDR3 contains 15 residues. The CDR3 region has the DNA TGTGCCAGCAGCCCTACAGGTTGGGGTATAGAGACCCAGTACTTC. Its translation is CASSPTGWGIETQYF.

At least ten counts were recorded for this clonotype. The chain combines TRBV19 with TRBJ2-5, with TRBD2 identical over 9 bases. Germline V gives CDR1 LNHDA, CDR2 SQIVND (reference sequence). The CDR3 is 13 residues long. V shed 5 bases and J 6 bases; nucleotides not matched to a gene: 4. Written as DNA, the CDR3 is TGTGCCAGTAGTTTTGGACTAGCGAAGACCCAGTACTTC. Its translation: CASSFGLAKTQYF.

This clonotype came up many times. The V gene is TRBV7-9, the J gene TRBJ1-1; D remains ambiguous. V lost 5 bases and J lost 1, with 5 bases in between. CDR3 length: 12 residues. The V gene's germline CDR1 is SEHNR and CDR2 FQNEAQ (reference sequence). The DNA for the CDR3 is TGTGCCAGCAGCCCTGAGAACACTGAAGCTTTCTTT. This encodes CASSPENTEAFF.

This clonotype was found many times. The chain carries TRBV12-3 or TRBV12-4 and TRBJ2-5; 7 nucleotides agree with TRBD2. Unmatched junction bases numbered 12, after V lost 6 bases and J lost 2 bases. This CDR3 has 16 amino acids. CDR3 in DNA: TGTGCCAGCAGGTTTGGCGGCGGGAGATCGCAAGAGACCCAGTACTTC. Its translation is CASRFGGGRSQETQYF.

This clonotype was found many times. The CDR3 spells CASSTSQGANVLTF. Written as DNA, the CDR3 is TGTGCCAGCTCGACATCTCAGGGGGCCAACGTCCTGACTTTC. The rearrangement links TRBV27 to TRBJ2-6; D remains ambiguous. Germline V gives CDR1 MNHEY, CDR2 SMNVEV (reference sequence). CDR3 length equals 14 residues. V lost 8 bases, J lost 4 bases, and 12 bases lay in between.

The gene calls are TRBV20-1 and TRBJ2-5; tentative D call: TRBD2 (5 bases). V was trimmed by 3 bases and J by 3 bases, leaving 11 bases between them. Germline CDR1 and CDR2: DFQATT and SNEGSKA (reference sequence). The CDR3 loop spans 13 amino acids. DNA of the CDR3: TGCAGTGCTAGTCTAGCTGGGGAAGAGACCCAGTACTTC. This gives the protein CSASLAGEETQYF.

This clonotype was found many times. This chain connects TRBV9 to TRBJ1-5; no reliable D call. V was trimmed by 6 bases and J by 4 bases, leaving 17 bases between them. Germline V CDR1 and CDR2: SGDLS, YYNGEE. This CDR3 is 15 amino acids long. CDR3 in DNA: TGTGCCAGCACCCTAGGGCCCGGTGATAATCAGCCCCAGCATTTT. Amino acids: CASTLGPGDNQPQHF.

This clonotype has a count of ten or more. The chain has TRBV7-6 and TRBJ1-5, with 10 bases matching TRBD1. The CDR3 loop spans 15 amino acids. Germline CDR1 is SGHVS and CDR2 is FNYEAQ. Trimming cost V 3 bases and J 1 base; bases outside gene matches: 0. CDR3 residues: CASSLDRGSNQPQHF. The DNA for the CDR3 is TGTGCCAGCAGCTTGGACAGGGGGAGCAATCAGCCCCAGCATTTT. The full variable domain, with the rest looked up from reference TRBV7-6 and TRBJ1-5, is GAGVSQSPRYKVTKRGQDVALRCDPISGHVSLYWYRQALGQGPEFLTYFNYEAQQDKSGLPNDRFSAERPEGSISTLTIQRTEQRDSAMYRCASSLDRGSNQPQHFGDGTRLSIL.

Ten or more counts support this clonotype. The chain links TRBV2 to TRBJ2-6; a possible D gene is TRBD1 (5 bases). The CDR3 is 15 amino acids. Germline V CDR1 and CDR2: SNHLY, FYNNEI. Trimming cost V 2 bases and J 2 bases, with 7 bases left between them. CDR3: CASSESRAGANVLTF. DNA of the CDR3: TGTGCCAGCAGTGAATCCAGGGCTGGGGCCAACGTCCTGACTTTC. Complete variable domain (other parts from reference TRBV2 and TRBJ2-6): EPEVTQTPSHQVTQMGQEVILRCVPISNHLYFYWYRQILGQKVEFLVSFYNNEISEKSEIFDDQFSVERPDGSNFTLKIRSTKLEDSAMYFCASSESRAGANVLTFGAGSRLTVL.

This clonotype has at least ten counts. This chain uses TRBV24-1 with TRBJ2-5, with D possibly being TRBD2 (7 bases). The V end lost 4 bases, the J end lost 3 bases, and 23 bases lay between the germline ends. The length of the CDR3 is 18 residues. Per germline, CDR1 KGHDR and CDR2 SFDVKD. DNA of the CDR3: TGTGCCACCAGTGAACCGAAGGGGGGGTTCCGCATAAAAGAGACCCAGTACTTC. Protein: CATSEPKGGFRIKETQYF.

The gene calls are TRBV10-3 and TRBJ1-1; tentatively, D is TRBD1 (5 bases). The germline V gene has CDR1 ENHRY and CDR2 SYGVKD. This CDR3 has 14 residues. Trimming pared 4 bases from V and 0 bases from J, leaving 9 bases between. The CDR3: CAISVKDMNTEAFF. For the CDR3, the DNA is TGTGCCATCAGTGTCAAGGACATGAACACTGAAGCTTTCTTT.

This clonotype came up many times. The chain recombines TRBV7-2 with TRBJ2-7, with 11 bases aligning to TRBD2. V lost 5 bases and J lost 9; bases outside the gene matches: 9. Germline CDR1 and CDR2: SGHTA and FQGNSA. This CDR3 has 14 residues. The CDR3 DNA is TGTGCCAGCAGCGCTACTAGCGGGAGACGAGGGCAGTACTTC. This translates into CASSATSGRRGQYF.

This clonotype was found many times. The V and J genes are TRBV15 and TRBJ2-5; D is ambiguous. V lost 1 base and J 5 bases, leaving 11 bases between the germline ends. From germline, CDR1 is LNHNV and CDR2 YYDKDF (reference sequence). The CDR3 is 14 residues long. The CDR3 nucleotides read TGTGCCACCAGCAGAGTATCTGGAGTGGAGACCCAGTACTTC. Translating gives CATSRVSGVETQYF. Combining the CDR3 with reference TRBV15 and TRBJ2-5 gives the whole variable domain DAMVIQNPRYQVTQFGKPVTLSCSQTLNHNVMYWYQQKSSQAPKLLFHYYDKDFNNEADTPDNFQSRRPNTSFCFLDIRSPGLGDTAMYLCATSRVSGVETQYFGPGTRLLVL.

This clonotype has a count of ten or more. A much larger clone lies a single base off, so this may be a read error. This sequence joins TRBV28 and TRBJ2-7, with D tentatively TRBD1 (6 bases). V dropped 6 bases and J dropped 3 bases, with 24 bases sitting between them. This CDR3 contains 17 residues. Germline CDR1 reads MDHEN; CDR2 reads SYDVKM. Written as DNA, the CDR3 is TGTGCCAGCAGCTTTATGGGGGTGACAGGTTTTTTCTACGAGCAGTACTTC. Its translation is CASSFMGVTGFFYEQYF. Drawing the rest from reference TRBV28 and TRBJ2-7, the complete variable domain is DVKVTQSSRYLVKRTGEKVFLECVQDMDHENMFWYRQDPGLGLRLIYFSYDVKMKEKGDIPEGYSVSREKKERFSLILESASTNQTSMYLCASSFMGVTGFFYEQYFGPGTRLTVT.

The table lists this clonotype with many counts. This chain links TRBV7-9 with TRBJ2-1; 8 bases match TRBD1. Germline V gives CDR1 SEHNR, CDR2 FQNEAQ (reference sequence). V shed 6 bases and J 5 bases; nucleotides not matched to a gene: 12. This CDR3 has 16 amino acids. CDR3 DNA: TGTGCCAGCAGAGATGGTGGGACAGGCGGGGACAATGAGCAGTTCTTC. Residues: CASRDGGTGGDNEQFF.

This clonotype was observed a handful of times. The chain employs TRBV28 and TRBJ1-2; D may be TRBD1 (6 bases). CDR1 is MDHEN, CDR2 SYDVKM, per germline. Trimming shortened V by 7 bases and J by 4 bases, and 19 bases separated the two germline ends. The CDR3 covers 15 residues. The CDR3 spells CASNLGGGRPYGYTF. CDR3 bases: TGTGCCAGCAACCTGGGGGGGGGGCGACCCTATGGCTACACCTTC.

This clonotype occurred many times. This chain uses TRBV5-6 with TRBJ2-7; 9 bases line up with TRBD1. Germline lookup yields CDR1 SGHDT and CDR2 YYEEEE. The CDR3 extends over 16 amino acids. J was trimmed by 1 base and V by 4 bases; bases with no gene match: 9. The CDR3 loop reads CASSADRDRVSYEQYF. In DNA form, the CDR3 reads TGTGCCAGCAGCGCCGACCGGGACAGGGTTTCCTACGAGCAGTACTTC.